The entry below describes one T cell receptor (beta chain). Each CDR3 protein is one row after TCRdb ran MiXCR on the RT-PCR reads. The sample has more than 550,000 distinct CDR3 sequences, over 9% seen once. The data stem from a study of response to subunit inactivated influenza vaccine. This CDR3 is built from 13 residues. The ends were cut back, 1 base at V and 3 bases at J, with 6 bases in the middle. CDR1 MGHRA and CDR2 YSYEKL come from the germline V gene. The data were also submitted as part of a second study, on T cells expressing NK-cell markers. This second study says: Synthesis of TCR beta cDNA relied on 5'RACE template switching carrying UMIs. Out of eight donors sequenced, seven tested HCMV-seropositive and the remaining one seronegative. Sorting of alpha-beta TCR T cells alone was achieved in several experiments with an anti-gamma-delta TCR antibody. The share of CD8+ T cells held by dominant NKG2C+ clonotypes was about 1.0-7.5% in roughly 6 donors. Topping the CD3+CD56-NKG2C+ fraction as well were these clonotypes, in a few donors.

The source is a man aged 50 to 60 who received an inactivated influenza vaccine. The J gene is TRBJ2-5, the V gene TRBV4-1; D is unresolved. Sequenced material: PBMCs from blood, taken on the day of vaccination. In DNA, the CDR3 is TGCGCCAGCAGCCAAGGGCAGGAAGAGACCCAGTACTTC. Protein product: CASSQGQEETQYF.